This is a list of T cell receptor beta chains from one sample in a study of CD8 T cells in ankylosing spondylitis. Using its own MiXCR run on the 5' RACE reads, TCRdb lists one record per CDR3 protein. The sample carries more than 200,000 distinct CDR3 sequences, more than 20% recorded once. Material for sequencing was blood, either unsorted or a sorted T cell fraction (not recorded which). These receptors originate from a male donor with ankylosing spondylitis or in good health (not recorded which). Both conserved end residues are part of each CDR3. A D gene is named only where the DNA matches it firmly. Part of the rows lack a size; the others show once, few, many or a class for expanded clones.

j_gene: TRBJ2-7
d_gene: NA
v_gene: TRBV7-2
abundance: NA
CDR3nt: TGTGCCAGCAGCAGGATTCCGTGGGGCGAGCAGTACTTC
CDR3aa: CASSRIPWGEQYF

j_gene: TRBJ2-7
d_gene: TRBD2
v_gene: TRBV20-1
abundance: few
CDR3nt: TGCAGTGCTAATCCCGAGAAACGTTCTAGCGGGGGGACCAGGGAGCAGTACTTC
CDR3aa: CSANPEKRSSGGTREQYF

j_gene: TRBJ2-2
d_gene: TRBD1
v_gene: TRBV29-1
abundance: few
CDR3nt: TGCAGCGTTGGACAGGGGACCGGGGAGCTGTTTTTT
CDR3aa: CSVGQGTGELFF

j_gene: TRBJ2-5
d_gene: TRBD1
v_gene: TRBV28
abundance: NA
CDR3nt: TGTGCCAGCAGAGACAGGGGCCAAGAGACCCAGTACTTC
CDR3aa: CASRDRGQETQYF

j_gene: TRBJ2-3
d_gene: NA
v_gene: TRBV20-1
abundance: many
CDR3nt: TGCAGTGCTAGCCAGGGGTCTAGCACAGATACGCAGTATTTT
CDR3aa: CSASQGSSTDTQYF

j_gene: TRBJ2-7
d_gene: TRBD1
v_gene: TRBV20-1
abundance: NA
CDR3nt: TGCAGTGCTAGCCGGGACAGTTCCTACGAGCAGTACTTC
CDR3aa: CSASRDSSYEQYF

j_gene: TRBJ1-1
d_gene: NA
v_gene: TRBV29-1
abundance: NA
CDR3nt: TGCAGCGTGGGACACGGAGGGACTGAAGCTTTCTTT
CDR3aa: CSVGHGGTEAFF

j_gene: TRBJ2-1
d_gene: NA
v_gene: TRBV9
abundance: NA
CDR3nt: TGTGCCAGCAGCGTAGATCATGCTTCCAATGAGCAGTTCTTC
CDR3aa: CASSVDHASNEQFF

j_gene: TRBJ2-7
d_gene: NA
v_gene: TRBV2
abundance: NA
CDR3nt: TGTGCCAGCAAAGCGGAATACTACGAGCAGTACTTC
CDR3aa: CASKAEYYEQYF

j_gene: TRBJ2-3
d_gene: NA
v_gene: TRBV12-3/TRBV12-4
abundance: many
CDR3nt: TGTGCCAGCAGTTTAGCTTACACAGATACGCAGTATTTT
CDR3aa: CASSLAYTDTQYF

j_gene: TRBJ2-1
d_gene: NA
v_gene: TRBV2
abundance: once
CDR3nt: TGTGCCAGCAGTGACGAAAACAATGAGCAGTTCTTC
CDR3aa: CASSDENNEQFF

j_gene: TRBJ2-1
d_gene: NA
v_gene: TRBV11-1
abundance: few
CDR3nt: TGTGCCAGCAGGGGCGGGGGCGGCAATGAGCAGTTCTTC
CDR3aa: CASRGGGGNEQFF

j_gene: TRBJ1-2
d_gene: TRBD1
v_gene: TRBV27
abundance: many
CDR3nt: TGTGCCAGCAGCCGCCGGGACAGTCTCGGCTACACCTTC
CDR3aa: CASSRRDSLGYTF

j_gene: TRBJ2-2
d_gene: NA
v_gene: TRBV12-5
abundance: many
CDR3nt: TGTGCTAGTGGTTTGGTAGGAGGGGCGGCCGGGGAGCTGTTTTTT
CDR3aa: CASGLVGGAAGELFF

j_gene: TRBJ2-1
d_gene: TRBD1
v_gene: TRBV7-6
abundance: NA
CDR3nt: TGTGCCAGCAGCTTCCCTTCGACAGGGGGCGCTTACAATGAGCAGTTCTTC
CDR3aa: CASSFPSTGGAYNEQFF

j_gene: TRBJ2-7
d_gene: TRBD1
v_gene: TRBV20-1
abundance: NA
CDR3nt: TGCAGTGCTCCTGGGACAGCCTACGAGCAGTACTTC
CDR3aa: CSAPGTAYEQYF

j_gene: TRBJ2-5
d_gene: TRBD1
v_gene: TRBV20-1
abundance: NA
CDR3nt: TGCAGTGCTAGACCGCCCGGACAGGGGACCCAGACCCAGTACTTC
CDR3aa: CSARPPGQGTQTQYF

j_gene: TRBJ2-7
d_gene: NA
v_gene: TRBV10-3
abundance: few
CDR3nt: TGTGCCATCAGTGAGAAGGGGTCCCACGAGCAGTACTTC
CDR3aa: CAISEKGSHEQYF

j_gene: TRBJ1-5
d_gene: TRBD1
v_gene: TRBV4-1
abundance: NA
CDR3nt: TGCGCCAGGGCGGGACAGGGAGAAAATCAGCCCCAGCATTTT
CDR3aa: CARAGQGENQPQHF

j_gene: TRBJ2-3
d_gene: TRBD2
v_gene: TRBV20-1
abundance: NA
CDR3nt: TGCAGTGCTCAAGGAGGACTAGCGGGGCTCACAGATACGCAGTATTTT
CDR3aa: CSAQGGLAGLTDTQYF

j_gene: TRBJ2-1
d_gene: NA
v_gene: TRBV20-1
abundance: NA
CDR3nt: TGCAGTGCTAGAGGACTCTCCCCGAGCTCCTACAATGAGCAGTTCTTC
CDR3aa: CSARGLSPSSYNEQFF

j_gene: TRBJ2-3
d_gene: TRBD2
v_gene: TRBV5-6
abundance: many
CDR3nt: TGTGCCAGCAACCAAGCGGGGGGGCAGCGGTCTGGCACAGATACGCAGTATTTT
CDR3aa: CASNQAGGQRSGTDTQYF

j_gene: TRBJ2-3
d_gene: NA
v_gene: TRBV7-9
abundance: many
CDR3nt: TGTGCCAGCAGCTTTTCGACTAGCACAGATACGCAGTATTTT
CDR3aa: CASSFSTSTDTQYF

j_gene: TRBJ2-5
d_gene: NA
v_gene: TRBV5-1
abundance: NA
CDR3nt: TGCGCCGGCAGGAGTCGCAGGCTACAAGAGACCCAGTACTTC
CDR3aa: CAGRSRRLQETQYF

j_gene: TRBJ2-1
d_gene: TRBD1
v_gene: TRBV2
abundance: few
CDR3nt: TGTGCCAGTACTGGACAGGGGTTCTACAATGAGCAGTTCTTC
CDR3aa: CASTGQGFYNEQFF

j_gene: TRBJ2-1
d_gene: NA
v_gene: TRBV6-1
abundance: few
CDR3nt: TGTGCCAGCAAGTACGGCTACAATGAGCAGTTCTTC
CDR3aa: CASKYGYNEQFF

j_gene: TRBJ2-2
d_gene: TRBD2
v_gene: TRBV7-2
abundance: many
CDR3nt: TGTGCCAGCAGCTTGAGACTAGCGCACACCGGGGAGCTGTTTTTT
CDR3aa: CASSLRLAHTGELFF

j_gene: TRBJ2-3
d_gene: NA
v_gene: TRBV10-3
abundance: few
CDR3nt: TGTGCCATCAGTGAGGGCCAGTCAGATACGCAGTATTTT
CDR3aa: CAISEGQSDTQYF

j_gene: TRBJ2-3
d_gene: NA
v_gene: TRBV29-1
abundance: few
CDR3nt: TGCAGCTCCATGGGCAAATACACAGATACGCAGTATTTT
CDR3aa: CSSMGKYTDTQYF

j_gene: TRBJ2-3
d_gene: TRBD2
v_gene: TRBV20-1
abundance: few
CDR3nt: TGCAGTGCCCACGGACTAGCGGGGATTAGCACAGATACGCAGTATTTT
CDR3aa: CSAHGLAGISTDTQYF

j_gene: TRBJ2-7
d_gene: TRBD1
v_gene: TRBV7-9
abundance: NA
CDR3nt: TGTGCCAGCAGCCGAACGAAGGGACAGGGTGCCGAGCAGTACTTC
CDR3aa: CASSRTKGQGAEQYF

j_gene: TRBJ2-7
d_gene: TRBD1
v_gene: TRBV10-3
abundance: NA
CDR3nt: TGTGCCACCAGGAAGGGGACAGGGGGGACCTACGAGCAGTACTTC
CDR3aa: CATRKGTGGTYEQYF

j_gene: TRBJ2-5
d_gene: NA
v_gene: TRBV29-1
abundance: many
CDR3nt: TGCAGCGTTGAAGACGGGGACGACCAAGAGACCCAGTACTTC
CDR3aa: CSVEDGDDQETQYF

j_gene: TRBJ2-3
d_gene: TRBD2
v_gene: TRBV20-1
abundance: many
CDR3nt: TGCAGTGCTAGTCCAGCGGGGGCCGATACGCAGTATTTT
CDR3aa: CSASPAGADTQYF

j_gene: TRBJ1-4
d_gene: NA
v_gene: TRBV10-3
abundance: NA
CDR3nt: TGTGCCTCCCTGGACGCAACTAATGAAAAACTGTTTTTT
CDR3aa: CASLDATNEKLFF

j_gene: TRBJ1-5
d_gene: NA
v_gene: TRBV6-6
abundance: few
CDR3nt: TGTGCCAGCAGTTACCAACAGGATCAGCCCCAGCATTTT
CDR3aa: CASSYQQDQPQHF

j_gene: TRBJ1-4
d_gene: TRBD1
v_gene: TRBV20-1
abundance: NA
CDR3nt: TGCAGTGCTAGGGAGACAGGGGGCTCGGAAAAACTGTTTTTT
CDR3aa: CSARETGGSEKLFF

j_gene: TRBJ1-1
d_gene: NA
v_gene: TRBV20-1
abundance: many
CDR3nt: TGCAGTGCCAGGGGAGATGGGGCTGAAGCTTTCTTT
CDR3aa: CSARGDGAEAFF

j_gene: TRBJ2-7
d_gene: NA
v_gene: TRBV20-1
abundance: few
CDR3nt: TGCAGTGTTCCACCTACAGGGTTATTAACCTACGAGCAGTACTTC
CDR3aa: CSVPPTGLLTYEQYF

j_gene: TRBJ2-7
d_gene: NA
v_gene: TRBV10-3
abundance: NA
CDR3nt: TGTGCCATCAGTGAGGGGACCCGCTACGAGCAGTACTTC
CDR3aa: CAISEGTRYEQYF

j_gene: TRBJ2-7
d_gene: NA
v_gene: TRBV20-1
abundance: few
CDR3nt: TGCAGTGCTAGAGGACGGCAGCCGAGCGAGCAGTACTTC
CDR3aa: CSARGRQPSEQYF

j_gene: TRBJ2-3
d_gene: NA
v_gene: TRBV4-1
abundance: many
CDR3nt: TGCGCCAGCAGCCAAGAGCCCCTTCGGAGGGGACGAACAGATACGCAGTATTTT
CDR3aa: CASSQEPLRRGRTDTQYF

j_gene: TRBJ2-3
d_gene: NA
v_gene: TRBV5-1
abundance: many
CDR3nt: TGCGCCAGCAGCTTGGATAGTAGCAGGGGCCATGATACGCAGTATTTT
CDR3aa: CASSLDSSRGHDTQYF

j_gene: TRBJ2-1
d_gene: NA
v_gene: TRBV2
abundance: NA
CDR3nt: TGTGCCAGCTTCCTGGGGCTAGTCCGACCGAATGAGCAGTTCTTC
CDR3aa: CASFLGLVRPNEQFF

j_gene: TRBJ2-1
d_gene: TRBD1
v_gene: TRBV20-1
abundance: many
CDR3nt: TGCAGGGCTGACAGGGACCGCTCCTACAATGAGCAGTTCTTC
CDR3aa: CRADRDRSYNEQFF

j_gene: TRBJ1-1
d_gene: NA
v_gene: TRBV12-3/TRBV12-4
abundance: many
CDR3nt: TGTGCCAGCAGTGCCCAAACGGCGACAAACACTGAAGCTTTCTTT
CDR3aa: CASSAQTATNTEAFF